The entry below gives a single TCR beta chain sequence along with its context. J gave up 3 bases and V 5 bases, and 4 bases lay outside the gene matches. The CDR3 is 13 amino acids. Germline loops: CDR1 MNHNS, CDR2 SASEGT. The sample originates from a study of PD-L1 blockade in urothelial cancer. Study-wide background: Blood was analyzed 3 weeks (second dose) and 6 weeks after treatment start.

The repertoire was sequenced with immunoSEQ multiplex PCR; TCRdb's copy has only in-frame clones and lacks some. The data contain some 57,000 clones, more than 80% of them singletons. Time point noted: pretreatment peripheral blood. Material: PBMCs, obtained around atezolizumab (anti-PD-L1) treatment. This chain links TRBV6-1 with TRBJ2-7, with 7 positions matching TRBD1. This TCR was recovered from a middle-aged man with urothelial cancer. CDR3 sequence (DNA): TGTGCCAGCAGTATTTCAGGGGGCTACGAGCAGTACTTC. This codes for CASSISGGYEQYF.